This T cell receptor (beta chain) was profiled in a study of CD8+CD57+ T cells in acquired aplastic anemia. Overall study context: Sorted cells (CD4+ and CD8+) yielded DNA amounts that averaged around 3.5 ug. Researchers reported that healthy donors averaged approximately 9.8 million reads for CD4+ cells. Findings and limits, study-wide: CD8+ Simpson's diversity in patients was not significantly different from that in controls. Patients and controls shared twenty-nine CD8+ CDR3 sequences, which appeared highly expressed in patients and within their immunodominant clones.

A note on this clonotype: What it recognizes is unknown.

Germline loops: CDR1 SEHNR, CDR2 FQNEAQ (reference sequence). J was trimmed by 3 bases and V by 3 bases; bases with no gene match: 7. CDR3 length: 15 residues. Profiles of TCR beta VDJ and CDR3 were generated from a genomic DNA template. Via MiXCR, TCRdb re-called the reads, giving one row per CDR3 protein. The repertoire consists of around 230,000 distinct CDR3 sequences, with under 65% occurring once and the leading ten covering 25% to 30%. The receptor was isolated from a human donor in good health. Specimen: sorted CD4+, CD8+, or CD8+CD57+ T cells (not recorded which) from PBMCs. The chain uses TRBV7-9 and TRBJ1-2; TRBD1 aligns across 7 bases. The CDR3 sequence: CASSFPGTEDYGYTF. CDR3 bases: TGTGCCAGCAGCTTTCCCGGGACAGAGGACTATGGCTACACCTTC.